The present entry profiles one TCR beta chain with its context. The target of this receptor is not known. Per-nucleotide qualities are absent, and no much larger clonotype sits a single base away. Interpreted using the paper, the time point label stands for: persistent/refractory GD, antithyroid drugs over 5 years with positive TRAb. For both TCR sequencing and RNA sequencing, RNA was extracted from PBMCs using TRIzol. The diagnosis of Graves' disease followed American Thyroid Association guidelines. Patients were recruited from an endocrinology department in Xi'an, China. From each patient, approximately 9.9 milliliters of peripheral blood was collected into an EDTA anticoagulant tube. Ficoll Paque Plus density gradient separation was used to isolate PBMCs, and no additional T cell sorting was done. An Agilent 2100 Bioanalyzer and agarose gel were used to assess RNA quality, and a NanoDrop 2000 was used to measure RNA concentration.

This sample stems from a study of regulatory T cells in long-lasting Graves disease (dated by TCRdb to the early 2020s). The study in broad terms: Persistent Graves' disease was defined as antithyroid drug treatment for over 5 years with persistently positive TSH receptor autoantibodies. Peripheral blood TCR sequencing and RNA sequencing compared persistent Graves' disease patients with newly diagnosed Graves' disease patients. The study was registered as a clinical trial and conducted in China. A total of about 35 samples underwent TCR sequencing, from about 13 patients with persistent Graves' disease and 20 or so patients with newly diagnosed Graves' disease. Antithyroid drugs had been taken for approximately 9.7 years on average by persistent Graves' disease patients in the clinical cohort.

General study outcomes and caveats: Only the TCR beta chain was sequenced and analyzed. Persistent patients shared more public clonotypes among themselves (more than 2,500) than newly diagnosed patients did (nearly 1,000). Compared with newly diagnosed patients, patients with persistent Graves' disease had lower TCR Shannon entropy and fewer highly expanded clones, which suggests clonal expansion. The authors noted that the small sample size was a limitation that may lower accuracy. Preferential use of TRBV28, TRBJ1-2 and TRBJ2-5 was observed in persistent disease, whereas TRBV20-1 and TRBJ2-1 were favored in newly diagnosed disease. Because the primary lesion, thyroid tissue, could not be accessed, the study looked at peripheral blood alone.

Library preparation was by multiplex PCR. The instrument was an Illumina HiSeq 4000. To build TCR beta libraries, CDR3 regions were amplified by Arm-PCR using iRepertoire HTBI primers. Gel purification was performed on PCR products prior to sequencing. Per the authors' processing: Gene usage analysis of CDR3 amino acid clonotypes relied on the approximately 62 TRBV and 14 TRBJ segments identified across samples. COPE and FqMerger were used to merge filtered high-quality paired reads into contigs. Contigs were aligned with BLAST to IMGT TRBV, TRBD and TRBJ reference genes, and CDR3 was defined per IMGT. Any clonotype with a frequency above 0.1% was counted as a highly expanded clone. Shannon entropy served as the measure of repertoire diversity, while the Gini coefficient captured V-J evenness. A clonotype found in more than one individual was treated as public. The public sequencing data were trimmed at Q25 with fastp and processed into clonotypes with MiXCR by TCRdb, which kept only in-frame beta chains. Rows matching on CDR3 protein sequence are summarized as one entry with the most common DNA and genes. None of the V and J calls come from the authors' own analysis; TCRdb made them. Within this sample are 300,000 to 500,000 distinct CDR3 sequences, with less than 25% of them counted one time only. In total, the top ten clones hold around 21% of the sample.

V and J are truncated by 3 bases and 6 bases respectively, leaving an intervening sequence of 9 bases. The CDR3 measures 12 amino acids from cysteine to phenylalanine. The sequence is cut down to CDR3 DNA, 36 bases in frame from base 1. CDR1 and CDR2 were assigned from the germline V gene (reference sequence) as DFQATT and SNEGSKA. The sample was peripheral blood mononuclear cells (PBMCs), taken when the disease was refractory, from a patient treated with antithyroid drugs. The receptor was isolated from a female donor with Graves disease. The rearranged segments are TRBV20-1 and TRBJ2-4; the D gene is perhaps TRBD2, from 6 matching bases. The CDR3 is CSAREGLNIQYF. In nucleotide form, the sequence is TGCAGTGCTAGGGAGGGCCTAAACATTCAGTACTTC.